This T cell receptor beta chain was profiled in a study of cytomegalovirus exposure and HLA in healthy donors. As for this clone: Antigen specificity is unknown.

Researchers ran the PCR with 60 Vbeta and 13 Jbeta primers. Some clones are missing from TCRdb's copy, which holds only in-frame ones; the method was immunoSEQ multiplex PCR. Counted here are some 130,000 clones, over 60% occurring once; the ten biggest clones make up more than 4%. Germline loops: CDR1 MNHEY, CDR2 SVGAGI. The V gene end was trimmed by 2 bases and the J gene end by 5 bases; junction bases not matched to a gene: 0. The CDR3 contains 12 residues. Study findings and constraints: Most TCR beta V segments were productive about 90% or about 30% of the time in an earlier analysis. V segments that were indistinguishable, TRBV6-2 and TRBV6-3 among them, were omitted from analysis. Immune exposure information comprised only CMV serostatus.

Input material: PBMCs. The chain uses TRBV6-5 and TRBJ2-7; 7 positions match TRBD1. The receptor comes from a male donor in good health and CMV-seropositive. This chain's CDR3 is CASSYDRDEQYF. In DNA, the CDR3 is TGTGCCAGCAGTTACGACAGGGACGAGCAGTACTTC.